These 20 T cell receptor beta chains share one sample of origin, sequenced in a study of control samples from healthy donors and cancer patients. Generated by immunoSEQ multiplex PCR, the TCRdb table keeps only in-frame clones and is missing some. Among some 250,000 clones listed, roughly four fifths were seen once. The specimen sequenced was PBMCs. The receptor set was obtained from a woman in her sixties or seventies with lung cancer.

This chain uses TRBV7-9 with TRBJ2-5, with D possibly matching TRBD2 (5 bases). The V and J ends lost 5 bases and 1 base respectively, with 8 bases between them. The CDR3 spans 13 residues. Germline V lookup: CDR1 SEHNR, CDR2 FQNEAQ (reference sequence). This CDR3 reads CASSRGSQETQYF. The CDR3 DNA reads as TGTGCCAGCAGCCGAGGGTCCCAAGAGACCCAGTACTTC.

This clone was picked up a small number of times. V is TRBV3-1 (or the pseudogene TRBV3-2) and J is TRBJ1-6; TRBD1 matches at 7 bases. The CDR3 covers 12 residues. Per germline, CDR1 LGHDT and CDR2 YNNKEL (reference sequence). The V and J ends lost 6 bases and 7 bases, in that order; junction bases with no gene match: 0. The CDR3 reads CASRDRNSPLHF. CDR3 nucleotides: TGTGCCAGCAGGGACAGGAATTCACCCCTCCACTTT.

This chain uses TRBV4-2 with TRBJ2-1; 9 bases are a match to TRBD2. Trimming at V came to 4 bases and at J to 4 bases, leaving 8 bases not matched to a gene. The CDR3 runs to 16 residues. CDR1 is LGHNA, CDR2 YNFKEQ, per germline. This CDR3 is CASSRGTSREYNEQFF. CDR3 DNA: TGTGCCAGCAGCCGAGGGACTAGCCGAGAATACAATGAGCAGTTCTTC.

This chain links TRBV19 with TRBJ2-7; possibly TRBD1 for D (6 bases). V gave up 5 bases and J gave up 1 base, with 15 bases separating them. This CDR3 is built from 15 residues. CDR1 is LNHDA, CDR2 SQIVND, per germline (reference sequence). CDR3 sequence reads: CASSATGPLSYEQYF. The CDR3 DNA is TGTGCCAGTAGTGCGACAGGTCCTCTATCCTACGAGCAGTACTTC.

This chain links TRBV28 with TRBJ1-5, with unresolved D. Germline assignment: CDR1 MDHEN and CDR2 SYDVKM. This CDR3 region has 12 residues. V gave up 10 bases and J gave up 7 bases, with 14 bases separating them. The CDR3 loop is CAIKPQNQPQHF. The CDR3 DNA reads as TGTGCCATCAAACCACAGAACCAGCCCCAGCATTTT.

In regard to this clone: Other nucleotide sequences in the sample specify the same CDR3. This CDR3 reads CASSLSTDTQYF. Written as DNA, the CDR3 is TGTGCCAGCAGCTTAAGTACAGATACGCAGTATTTT. The J gene is TRBJ2-3, the V gene TRBV7-9; no firm D call. With 2 bases removed from V and 3 bases from J, the gap between germline ends came to 3 bases. CDR1 and CDR2 from the germline V gene are SEHNR and FQNEAQ (reference sequence). The CDR3 has 12 amino acids.

This sequence joins TRBV6-5 and TRBJ1-1; D call uncertain. CDR1 and CDR2 (germline): MNHEY, SVGAGI. V gave up 7 bases and J gave up 7 bases, with 19 bases separating them. The CDR3 is 14 amino acids. CDR3 in DNA: TGTGCCAGCATTCCCCCCTTGGGTAGACTTGAAGCTTTCTTT. Translated, it gives CASIPPLGRLEAFF.

This chain links TRBV6-5 with TRBJ1-5; no clear D. With 6 bases removed from V and 7 bases from J, the gap between germline ends came to 13 bases. This CDR3 is 13 amino acids long. In germline, CDR1 is MNHEY, CDR2 SVGAGI. CDR3 in amino acids: CASRRVGIQPQHF. CDR3 coding DNA: TGTGCCAGCAGACGGGTCGGAATACAGCCCCAGCATTTT.

The gene calls are TRBV6-1 and TRBJ2-1; 9 bases are shared with TRBD1. The CDR3 has 15 residues. The trim removed 2 bases at V and 6 bases at J, leaving 5 bases unmatched. Germline V gene lookup returns CDR1 MNHNS and CDR2 SASEGT. CDR3 DNA: TGTGCCAGCAGTGAACCGGGACAGGGTAGCAATGAGCAGTTCTTC. Translation gives CASSEPGQGSNEQFF.

This chain uses TRBV4-2 with TRBJ2-5; TRBD2 matches 8 bases. Germline CDR1 LGHNA, CDR2 YNFKEQ. The ends lost 4 bases at V and 5 bases at J; junction bases unmatched: 6. CDR3 length: 14 amino acids. CDR3 sequence: CASSPGGAGETQYF. DNA for the CDR3: TGTGCCAGCAGCCCCGGGGGGGCCGGGGAGACCCAGTACTTC.

As to this clone: This same CDR3 is encoded by further DNA sequences in the sample. The genes are TRBV7-9 and TRBJ2-7; 11 bases agree with TRBD1. The germline V gene has CDR1 SEHNR and CDR2 FQNEAQ (reference sequence). Losses at the gene ends were 6 bases for V and 2 bases for J; bases not matched to a gene: 9. The CDR3 runs to 16 residues. CDR3 residues: CASSLNGGQGAYEQYF. CDR3 in DNA: TGTGCCAGCAGTTTAAACGGGGGACAGGGGGCCTACGAGCAGTACTTC.

V is TRBV11-2 and J is TRBJ2-7, with D unclear. Germline CDR1 is SGHAT and CDR2 is FQNNGV. The CDR3 length is 15 residues. Trimming took 5 bases from V and 0 from J, leaving 14 bases between them. In DNA, the CDR3 is TGTGCCAGCAGCCCACGTGGATTTTACTCCTACGAGCAGTACTTC. Amino acids: CASSPRGFYSYEQYF.

This sequence joins TRBV19 and TRBJ2-1; 7 nucleotides agree with TRBD2. Trimming took 5 bases from V and 3 from J; bases not matched to a gene: 10. Germline values: CDR1 LNHDA, CDR2 SQIVND (reference sequence). This CDR3 comprises 16 residues. CDR3 sequence: CASSPGLAELYNEQFF. The CDR3 nucleotides are TGTGCCAGTAGTCCCGGTCTAGCGGAACTCTACAATGAGCAGTTCTTC.

The rearrangement links TRBV5-4 to TRBJ2-1; 7 positions agree with TRBD2. Trimming took 4 bases from V and 3 from J; bases not matched to a gene: 10. The germline V gene has CDR1 SGHNT and CDR2 YYREEE (reference sequence). The CDR3 runs 16 residues. The CDR3 here is CASSRGDRMGYNEQFF. The CDR3 region has the DNA TGTGCCAGCAGCCGGGGGGATAGGATGGGCTACAATGAGCAGTTCTTC. Using reference TRBV5-4 and TRBJ2-1 for the parts outside the CDR3, the full variable domain is ETGVTQSPTHLIKTRGQQVTLRCSSQSGHNTVSWYQQALGQGPQFIFQYYREEENGRGNFPPRFSGLQFPNYSSELNVNALELDDSALYLCASSRGDRMGYNEQFFGPGTRLTVL.

The chain combines TRBV9 with TRBJ2-2; a possible D gene is TRBD2 (5 bases). The CDR3 runs to 13 residues. CDR1 SGDLS and CDR2 YYNGEE come from the germline V gene. Trimming removed 2 bases at V and 3 bases at J, with 5 bases between. The DNA of the CDR3 is TGTGCCAGCAGCGTCGGGGACACCGGGGAGCTGTTTTTT. Protein sequence: CASSVGDTGELFF.

The V call is TRBV5-5, the J call TRBJ1-2, with D possibly matching TRBD1 (5 bases). With 1 base removed from V and 5 bases from J, the gap between germline ends came to 6 bases. The CDR3 spans 12 residues. Looked up from germline, CDR1 is SGHKS and CDR2 is YYEKEE (reference sequence). The CDR3 loop is CASSLRGYGYTF. DNA for the CDR3: TGTGCCAGCAGCTTGAGGGGTTATGGCTACACCTTC.

The V and J genes are TRBV6-1 and TRBJ2-1; weak D call: TRBD2 (5 bases). Germline CDR1 is MNHNS and CDR2 is SASEGT. The CDR3 totals 14 residues. With 0 bases removed from V and 12 bases from J, the gap between germline ends came to 15 bases. CDR3 bases: TGTGCCAGCAGTGAAGCGGACTCCCCTCCTTCGCAGTTCTTC. It translates to CASSEADSPPSQFF.

The rearrangement uses TRBV4-2 and TRBJ1-2; D uncertain. The CDR3 extends over 16 amino acids. CDR1 is LGHNA, CDR2 YNFKEQ, per germline. V was cut by 0 bases and J by 4 bases, with 15 bases left in between. CDR3 nucleotides: TGTGCCAGCAGCCAAGATCTCGTGGCAGGAGTCTATGGCTACACCTTC. This translates into CASSQDLVAGVYGYTF.

This clone appeared a single time. The CDR3 coding sequence is TGTGCCAGCTCAGTGGCGGGGGAGTGGACCCTCCACTTT. Residues: CASSVAGEWTLHF. This chain connects TRBV7-9 to TRBJ1-6; D may be TRBD1 (5 bases). The CDR3 runs 13 residues. V lost 8 bases to trimming and J lost 14 bases, with 19 bases between them. The germline V gene encodes CDR1 SEHNR and CDR2 FQNEAQ (reference sequence). Complete variable domain (other parts from reference TRBV7-9 and TRBJ1-6): DTGVSQNPRHKITKRGQNVTFRCDPISEHNRLYWYRQTLGQGPEFLTYFQNEAQLEKSRLLSDRFSAERPKGSFSTLEIQRTEQGDSAMYLCASSVAGEWTLHFGNGTRLTVT.

This clone has a single count. V is TRBV9 and J is TRBJ2-1; possible D gene TRBD2, 5 bases. The CDR3 runs 15 residues. V lost 3 bases to trimming and J lost 2 bases, with 12 bases between them. CDR1 is SGDLS, CDR2 YYNGEE, per germline. The DNA of the CDR3 is TGTGCCAGCAGCGGGACTTTCGCCCCCTACAATGAGCAGTTCTTC. Translation gives CASSGTFAPYNEQFF. The variable domain in full, completed from reference TRBV9 and TRBJ2-1, reads DSGVTQTPKHLITATGQRVTLRCSPRSGDLSVYWYQQSLDQGLQFLIQYYNGEERAKGNILERFSAQQFPDLHSELNLSSLELGDSALYFCASSGTFAPYNEQFFGPGTRLTVL.